The next 12 T cell receptor beta chains were all read from a single sample in a study of CD8 T cells in ankylosing spondylitis. TCRdb independently ran MiXCR on the 5' RACE reads; one entry per CDR3 protein. The table lists about 160,000 distinct CDR3 sequences, about 17% of them singletons. The sample was blood, either unsorted or a sorted T cell fraction (not recorded which). These TCRs come from a male donor with ankylosing spondylitis or in good health (not recorded which).

This clonotype was seen only a few times. The chain employs TRBV28 and TRBJ1-2; D remains unclear. Germline CDR1 is MDHEN and CDR2 is SYDVKM. V dropped 6 bases and J dropped 1 base, with 12 bases sitting between them. The CDR3 runs 14 residues. The CDR3 loop reads CASRKSGVNYGYTF. DNA for the CDR3: TGTGCCAGCAGGAAGTCAGGCGTTAACTATGGCTACACCTTC.

This sequence joins TRBV12-3 or TRBV12-4 and TRBJ1-2; the D is unclear. The V end was cut by 8 bases, the J end by 0 bases, with 7 bases between. The CDR3 covers 12 residues. This CDR3 is CASSAANYGYTF. CDR3 nucleotides: TGTGCCAGCTCAGCAGCTAACTATGGCTACACCTTC.

This clonotype was recorded a few times. The V and J genes are TRBV10-3 and TRBJ2-3; TRBD2 is a possible D gene (5 bases). Germline assignment: CDR1 ENHRY and CDR2 SYGVKD. With 8 bases removed from V and 5 bases from J, the gap between germline ends came to 11 bases. There are 12 residues in the CDR3. CDR3 amino acids: CAIAAGEDTQYF. Written as DNA, the CDR3 is TGTGCCATCGCGGCGGGCGAAGATACGCAGTATTTT.

There are many counts of this clonotype. The rearrangement links TRBV29-1 to TRBJ2-1; 10 nucleotides align to TRBD2. Trimming removed 4 bases from V and 9 bases from J; junction bases left unmatched: 12. Germline CDR1 SQVTM, CDR2 ANQGSEA. The CDR3 totals 15 residues. CDR3 amino acids: CSVAWASGSNGEQFF. Written as DNA, the CDR3 is TGCAGCGTTGCCTGGGCTAGCGGGAGTAATGGTGAGCAGTTCTTC.

On this clonotype: One base away lies a much larger clone, so this may be a sequencing read error. The chain uses TRBV5-4 and TRBJ2-3; the D is unclear. V was cut by 6 bases and J by 4 bases, with 9 bases left in between. The CDR3 spans 12 residues. CDR1 SGHNT and CDR2 YYREEE come from the germline V gene (reference sequence). CDR3 in DNA: TGTGCCAGCACCCTCAGCTCAGATACGCAGTATTTT. This gives the protein CASTLSSDTQYF.

This clonotype was seen many times. This chain links TRBV9 with TRBJ1-3; 8 bases are a match to TRBD1. CDR1 SGDLS and CDR2 YYNGEE come from the germline V gene. Trimming took 5 bases from V and 2 from J; bases not matched to a gene: 6. The CDR3 is 15 amino acids. CDR3 protein: CASSQRDRTGNTIYF. CDR3 DNA: TGTGCCAGCAGTCAACGGGACAGGACTGGAAACACCATATATTTT.

This chain connects TRBV12-3 or TRBV12-4 to TRBJ2-5; TRBD2 matches 9 bases. V lost 5 bases and J lost 5; bases outside the gene matches: 9. There are 15 residues in the CDR3. CDR3 DNA: TGTGCCAGCAGTCGCATGGCGGGAGGGACCGAGACCCAGTACTTC. Encoded protein: CASSRMAGGTETQYF.

To note about this clonotype: A read error is possible here, since a much larger clone lies one base away. This rearrangement joins TRBV20-1 to TRBJ2-7, with TRBD2 identical over 11 bases. Germline-derived CDR1 and CDR2 are DFQATT and SNEGSKA (reference sequence). This CDR3 contains 15 residues. The CDR3 sequence: CSARDWPSGRYEHYF. DNA for the CDR3: TGCAGTGCTAGAGATTGGCCTAGCGGGAGGTACGAGCATTACTTC.

The chain recombines TRBV11-3 with TRBJ1-3; D unclear. In germline, CDR1 is SGHNT, CDR2 YENEEA. This CDR3 has 16 residues. The V end lost 8 bases, the J end lost 0 bases, and 17 bases lay between the germline ends. The CDR3 region has the DNA TGTGCCAGCCCACGAGGTGCCCGAGACTCTGGAAACACCATATATTTT. Its translation: CASPRGARDSGNTIYF.

The gene calls are TRBV11-2 and TRBJ2-3, with TRBD1 matching over 8 bases. Germline trimming cut 1 base from V and 4 bases from J; bases unmatched to any gene: 4. CDR1 and CDR2 (germline): SGHAT, FQNNGV. This CDR3 spans 15 amino acids. The CDR3 is CASSLVTGVADTQYF. The CDR3 nucleotides are TGTGCCAGCAGCTTAGTGACAGGGGTGGCAGATACGCAGTATTTT.

About this clonotype: An end of the junction does not agree with germline; a read error may underlie this. V is TRBV7-9 and J is TRBJ2-5; no firm D call. The CDR3 runs 12 residues. CDR1 and CDR2 (germline): SEHNR, FQNEAQ (reference sequence). As DNA, the CDR3 is TGTGCCAGCAGCTTAGAGGAGAGACCCTTGAGCTTC. Translating gives CASSLEERPLSF.

This clonotype was picked up a small number of times. The chain is built from TRBV29-1 and TRBJ2-3; D not certain. Per germline, CDR1 SQVTM and CDR2 ANQGSEA. Trimming stripped 3 bases from V and 9 bases from J, with 4 bases between. The CDR3 is made up of 9 amino acids. The CDR3 sequence: CSVESTQYF. DNA of the CDR3: TGCAGCGTTGAGTCAACGCAGTATTTT.